This TCR beta chain comes out of a study of cytotoxic CD8 clonotypes in ibrutinib-treated CLL. This clone was seen more than once but under ten times. Data came from immunoSEQ multiplex PCR; TCRdb stores just in-frame clones and leaves some out. This sample yields about 23,000 clones, of which roughly 68% are seen a single time; about 30% belongs to the top ten. From germline, CDR1 is MNHEY and CDR2 SMNVEV (reference sequence). CDR3 length: 12 amino acids. V lost 6 bases to trimming and J lost 5 bases, with 10 bases between them. The sequenced sample was PBMCs, obtained after 24 months of ibrutinib treatment. V usage is TRBV27 and J usage is TRBJ2-5, with D unclear. This receptor was identified in a human donor with chronic lymphocytic leukemia. The CDR3 loop is CASRSLEETQYF. The DNA for the CDR3 is TGTGCCAGCAGAAGCCTGGAGGAGACCCAGTACTTC.